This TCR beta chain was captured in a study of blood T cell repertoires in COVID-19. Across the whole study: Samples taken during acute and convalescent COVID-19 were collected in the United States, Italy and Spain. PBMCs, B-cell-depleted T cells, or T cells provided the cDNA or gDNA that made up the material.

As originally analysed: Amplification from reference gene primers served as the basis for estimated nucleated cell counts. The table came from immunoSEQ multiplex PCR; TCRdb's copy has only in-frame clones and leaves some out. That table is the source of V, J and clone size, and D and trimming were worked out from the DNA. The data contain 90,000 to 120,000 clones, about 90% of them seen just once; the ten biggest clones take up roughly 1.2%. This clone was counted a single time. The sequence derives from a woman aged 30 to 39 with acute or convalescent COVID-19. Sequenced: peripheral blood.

CDR3 in amino acids: CASHVPGGGDGYTF. The CDR3 nucleotides read TGTGCCAGTCACGTCCCGGGGGGAGGTGATGGCTACACCTTC. The chain is built from TRBV19 and TRBJ1-2, with TRBD1 as a possible D gene (5 bases). This CDR3 spans 14 amino acids. Germline CDR1 reads LNHDA; CDR2 reads SQIVND (reference sequence). V shed 8 bases and J shed 6 bases, with 19 bases lying between them.